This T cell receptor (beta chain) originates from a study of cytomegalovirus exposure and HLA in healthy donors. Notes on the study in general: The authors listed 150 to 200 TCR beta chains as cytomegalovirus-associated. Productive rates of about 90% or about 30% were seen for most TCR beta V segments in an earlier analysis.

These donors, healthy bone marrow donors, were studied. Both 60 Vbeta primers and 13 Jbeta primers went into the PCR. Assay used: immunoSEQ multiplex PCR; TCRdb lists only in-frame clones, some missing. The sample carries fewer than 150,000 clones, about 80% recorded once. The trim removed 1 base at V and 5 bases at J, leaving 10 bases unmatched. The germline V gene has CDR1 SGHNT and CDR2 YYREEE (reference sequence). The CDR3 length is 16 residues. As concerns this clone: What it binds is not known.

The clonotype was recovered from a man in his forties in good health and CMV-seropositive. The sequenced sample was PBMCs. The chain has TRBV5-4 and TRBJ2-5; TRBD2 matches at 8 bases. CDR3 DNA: TGTGCCAGCAGCTTGTCGGGGGGGATAAGAGCGGAGACCCAGTACTTC. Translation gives CASSLSGGIRAETQYF.